A selection of T cell receptor beta chains follows, all from one sample in a study of shared clonotypes between healthy human individuals. Repertoires were generated with immunoSEQ multiplex PCR, while TCRdb's copy carries only in-frame clones and drops some. The table includes about 450,000 clones, roughly 78% detected once. Specimen: PBMCs. The receptors here all came from a woman between 40 and 50 years old in good health. Some clones in this sample may be carry-over from other donors' samples. The CDR3 runs from the conserved cysteine through the conserved F or W. A D gene is named only where the DNA matches it firmly. Rows give clone size only sometimes, using once, few, many, or a class for an expanded clone.

size: NA; V: TRBV7-3; J: TRBJ2-1; D: NA; CDR3: CASSPGAKRTYNEQFF
size: NA; V: TRBV11-2; J: TRBJ2-4; D: NA; CDR3: CASSSHRQAAKNIQYF
size: NA; V: TRBV23-1; J: TRBJ2-7; D: NA; CDR3: CASSQWHRKEPYEQYF
size: NA; V: TRBV19; J: TRBJ2-7; D: TRBD1; CDR3: CASPHHRGRRSSCYEQYF
size: NA; V: TRBV19; J: TRBJ2-5; D: TRBD1; CDR3: CASSTTGIQETQYF
size: NA; V: TRBV5-1; J: TRBJ2-1; D: TRBD2; CDR3: CASKLGGENNEQFF
size: NA; V: TRBV7-3; J: TRBJ2-3; D: TRBD1; CDR3: CASSAGGDPDTQYF
size: NA; V: TRBV18; J: TRBJ2-2; D: NA; CDR3: CASSPYTGELFF
size: few; V: TRBV5-4; J: TRBJ2-5; D: TRBD2; CDR3: CASSFRGGGETQYF
size: NA; V: TRBV5-4; J: TRBJ1-6; D: NA; CDR3: CASSLDRDNSPLHF
size: once; V: TRBV19; J: TRBJ2-3; D: TRBD2; CDR3: CASSRAQRGWGTDTQYF
size: NA; V: TRBV7-2; J: TRBJ2-5; D: NA; CDR3: CASSLGLRKEETQYF
size: NA; V: TRBV29-1; J: TRBJ2-1; D: NA; CDR3: CSVELPGVKDEQFF
size: NA; V: TRBV10-3; J: TRBJ2-5; D: TRBD2; CDR3: CAISDPSGRGYQETQYF
size: NA; V: TRBV6-5; J: TRBJ2-7; D: NA; CDR3: CASSKTGQGEQYF
size: once; V: TRBV19; J: TRBJ2-6; D: NA; CDR3: CASRPSGANVLTF
size: once; V: TRBV4-2; J: TRBJ2-7; D: TRBD1; CDR3: CASSQGTGAVYEQYF